This TCR beta chain was recovered during a study of CD8 T cells in ankylosing spondylitis. The CDR3 has 13 amino acids. In germline, CDR1 is MRHNA, CDR2 SNTAGT. Trimming shortened V by 2 bases and J by 6 bases, and 7 bases separated the two germline ends. At least ten counts were recorded for this clonotype. What it recognizes is unknown. TCRdb ran MiXCR on the 5' RACE reads and lists one entry per CDR3 protein. The sample shows fewer than 750,000 distinct CDR3 sequences, 15% to 20% of them seen only once. Study-wide points: The clones that were linked to disease were reported to be significantly enriched in matched synovial fluid samples from ankylosing spondylitis patients. A motif of several highly homologous TCR beta variants was seen as apparently characteristic of ankylosing spondylitis blood. CD8+ by phenotype, disease-linked clones were relatively rare in peripheral blood.

This TCR was sampled from a male donor with ankylosing spondylitis. Sequencing was carried out using blood, either unsorted or a sorted T cell fraction (not recorded which). This chain links TRBV6-4 with TRBJ2-2; the D is unclear. This CDR3 reads CASSDGQAGELFF. The CDR3 coding sequence is TGTGCCAGCAGTGACGGGCAGGCCGGGGAGCTGTTTTTT.